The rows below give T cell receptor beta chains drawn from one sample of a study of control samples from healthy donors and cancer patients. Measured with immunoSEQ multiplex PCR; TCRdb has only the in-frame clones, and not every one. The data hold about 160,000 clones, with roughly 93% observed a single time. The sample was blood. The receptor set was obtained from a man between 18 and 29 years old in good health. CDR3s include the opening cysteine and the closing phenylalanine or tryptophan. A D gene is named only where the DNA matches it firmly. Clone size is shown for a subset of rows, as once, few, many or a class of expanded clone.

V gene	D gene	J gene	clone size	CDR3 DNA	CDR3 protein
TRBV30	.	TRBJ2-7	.	TGTGCCTGGAGCGGCCCACAGCGAAGCTCCTACGAGCAGTACTTC	CAWSGPQRSSYEQYF
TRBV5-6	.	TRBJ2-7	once	TGTGCCAGCAGCATGGGGGAAGGCGAGCAGTACTTC	CASSMGEGEQYF
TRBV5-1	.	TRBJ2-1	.	TGCGCCAGCAGCTCAAACCACCCTCCCGGGACAACCCACTCCTACAATGAGCAGTTCTTC	CASSSNHPPGTTHSYNEQFF
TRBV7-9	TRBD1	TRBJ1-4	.	TGTGCCAGCAGCCCCCTGACAGGGTTGAGGGAAAAACTGTTTTTT	CASSPLTGLREKLFF
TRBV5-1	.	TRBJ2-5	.	TGCGCCAGCAGCCACCCCGGGTCGCGGGAGACCCAGTACTTC	CASSHPGSRETQYF
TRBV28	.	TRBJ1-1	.	TGTGCCAGCAGTTTACCTTCGTTTGTTATGAACACTGAAGCTTTCTTT	CASSLPSFVMNTEAFF
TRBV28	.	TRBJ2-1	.	TGTGCCAGCAGCTTATCCTACAATGAGCAGTTCTTC	CASSLSYNEQFF
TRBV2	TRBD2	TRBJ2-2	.	TGTGCCAGCAGTGAGGGTTATAGCGGGGTCACCGGGGAGCTGTTTTTT	CASSEGYSGVTGELFF
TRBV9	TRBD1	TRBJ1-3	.	TGTGCCAGCAGCGTAGGAAGTCGTCAGGGGGCGGTTGGAAACACCATATATTTT	CASSVGSRQGAVGNTIYF
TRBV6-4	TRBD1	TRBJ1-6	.	TGTGCCAGCAGAGGACAGGGCGGTTCACCCCTCCACTTT	CASRGQGGSPLHF
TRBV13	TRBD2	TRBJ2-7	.	TGTGCCAGCAGCCTTATAGCGGGGACGACCTACGAGCAGTACTTC	CASSLIAGTTYEQYF
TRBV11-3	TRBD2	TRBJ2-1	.	TGTGCCAGCAGCTCGACTAGCGGGAGGGCTAATGAGCAGTTCTTC	CASSSTSGRANEQFF
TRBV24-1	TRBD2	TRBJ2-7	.	TGTGCCACCAGTGATGGGCTAGCGGGAGACGAGCAGTACTTC	CATSDGLAGDEQYF
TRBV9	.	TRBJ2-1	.	TGTGCCAGCAGCGTAGTAGTGGGTGAGCAGTTCTTC	CASSVVVGEQFF
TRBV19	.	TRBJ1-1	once	TGTGCCAGTAGGCCCGAAAGGAGCCTGAACACTGAAGCTTTCTTT	CASRPERSLNTEAFF
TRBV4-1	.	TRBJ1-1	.	TGCGCCAGCAGCCAAGTGGGGGGGGGCTTTACTGAAGCTTTCTTT	CASSQVGGGFTEAFF
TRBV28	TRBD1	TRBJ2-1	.	TGTGCCAGCAGTACCTCGGGACAGGGTCTCAATGAGCAGTTCTTC	CASSTSGQGLNEQFF
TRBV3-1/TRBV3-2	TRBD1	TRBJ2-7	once	TGTGCCAGCAGTAGGAACAGGGGAGACTACGAGCAGTACTTC	CASSRNRGDYEQYF
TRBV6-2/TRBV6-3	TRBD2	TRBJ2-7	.	TGTGCCAGCAGCCTCCCGACTAGCGGGGGACGGAGCTCCTACGAGCAGTACTTC	CASSLPTSGGRSSYEQYF
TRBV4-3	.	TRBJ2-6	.	TGCGCCAGCAGCCAAGAAGAGGGCTCTGGGGCCAACGTCCTGACTTTC	CASSQEEGSGANVLTF
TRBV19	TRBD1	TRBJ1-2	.	TGTGCCAGTAGTATGAGGGGGCTAAGCTATGGCTACACCTTC	CASSMRGLSYGYTF
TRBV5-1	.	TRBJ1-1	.	TGCGCCAGCAGCTTGGTGTCCGCGAACACTGAAGCTTTCTTT	CASSLVSANTEAFF
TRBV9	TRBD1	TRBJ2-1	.	TGTGCCAGCAGCGTAGTAGGGGGCGGGCAGTTCTTC	CASSVVGGGQFF
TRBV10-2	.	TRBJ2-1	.	TGCGCCAGTGCAGGGGCGGTGTACAATGAGCAGTTCTTC	CASAGAVYNEQFF
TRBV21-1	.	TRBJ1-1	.	TGTGCCAGCAGCCAGGCGGGTTTCGGGGGAAACACTGAAGCTTTCTTT	CASSQAGFGGNTEAFF
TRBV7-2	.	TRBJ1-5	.	TGTGCCAGCAGCTTCGCGGCACAAGATCAGCCCCAGCATTTT	CASSFAAQDQPQHF
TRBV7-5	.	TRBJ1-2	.	TGTGCCAGAAGCTTATTTGGGCAGGGAGTTAACTATGGCTACACCTTC	CARSLFGQGVNYGYTF
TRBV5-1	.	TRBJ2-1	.	TGCGCCAGCAGTTCCCTACGATCCTACAATGAGCAGTTCTTC	CASSSLRSYNEQFF
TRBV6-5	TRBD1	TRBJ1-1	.	TGTGCCGGCCGGGACAGGGGGAACACTGAAGCTTTCTTT	CAGRDRGNTEAFF
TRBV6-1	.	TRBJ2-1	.	TGTGCCAGCAGTGAATCATCAGGTTCTACCAGCTCCTACAATGAGCAGTTCTTC	CASSESSGSTSSYNEQFF
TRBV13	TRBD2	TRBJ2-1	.	TGTGCCAGCAGACCAGAGGGCGGGGGTTGGAATGAGCAGTTCTTC	CASRPEGGGWNEQFF
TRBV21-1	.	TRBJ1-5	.	TGTGCCAGCAGCCCCCTTTTGGCAACATATAGCAATCAGCCCCAGCATTTT	CASSPLLATYSNQPQHF
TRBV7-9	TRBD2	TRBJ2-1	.	TGTGCCAGCAGCGAAGGACTAGCGGGAGGTGCCTACAATGAGCAGTTCTTC	CASSEGLAGGAYNEQFF
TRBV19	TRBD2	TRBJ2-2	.	TGTGCCAGTAGTCCACACGGTAGCGGGACGAACACCGGGGAGCTGTTTTTT	CASSPHGSGTNTGELFF
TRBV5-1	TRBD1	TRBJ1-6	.	TGCGCCAGCAGCCTCCAAACCGGGACAGGGGATAATTCACCCCTCCACTTT	CASSLQTGTGDNSPLHF
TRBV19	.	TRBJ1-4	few	TGTGCCAGTAGTATACCGGGAGGAAACAATGAAAAACTGTTTTTT	CASSIPGGNNEKLFF
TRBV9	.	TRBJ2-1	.	TGTGCCAGCAGCGGAGGGGACTGGAATGAGCAGTTCTTC	CASSGGDWNEQFF
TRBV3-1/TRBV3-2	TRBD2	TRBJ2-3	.	TGTGCCAGCAGCCGAAGTGGTGTAAGCGGGGGGAGAGATACGCAGTATTTT	CASSRSGVSGGRDTQYF
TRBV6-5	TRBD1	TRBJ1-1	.	TGTGCCAGCAGTTACGATACAGGGGTGAACACTGAAGCTTTCTTT	CASSYDTGVNTEAFF
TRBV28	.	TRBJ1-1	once	TGTGCCAGCAGTTTGATCTCGGCGGCAAACACTGAAGCTTTCTTT	CASSLISAANTEAFF
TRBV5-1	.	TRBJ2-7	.	TGCGCCAGCAGCTTGGGTAGGTACTCCTACGAGCAGTACTTC	CASSLGRYSYEQYF
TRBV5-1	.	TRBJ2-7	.	TGCGCCAGCAGCCCCCAAGGGGCGCAGAGCTCCTACGAGCAGTACTTC	CASSPQGAQSSYEQYF
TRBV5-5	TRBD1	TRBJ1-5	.	TGTGCCAGCAGCTGGTCGGGACAGGGGGCGGGACAGCCCCAGCATTTT	CASSWSGQGAGQPQHF
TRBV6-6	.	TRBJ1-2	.	TGTGCCAGCAGTTACTCAGAGGGGATTACTAACTATGGCTACACCTTC	CASSYSEGITNYGYTF
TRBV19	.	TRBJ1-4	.	TGTGCCAGTAGTCTACTCGCCGGTTCTGGGAATGAAAAACTGTTTTTT	CASSLLAGSGNEKLFF
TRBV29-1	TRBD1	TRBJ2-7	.	TGCAGCGCTACGACAGGGGACTCCTACGAGCAGTACTTC	CSATTGDSYEQYF
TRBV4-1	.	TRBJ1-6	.	TGCGCCAGCAGCCAAGAGGGGAATTCACCCCTCCACTTT	CASSQEGNSPLHF
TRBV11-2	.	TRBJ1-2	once	TGTGCCAGCAGACCGGAGGGGTCCTATGGCTACACCTTC	CASRPEGSYGYTF
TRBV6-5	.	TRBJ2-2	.	TGTGCCAGCAGTCATCAGTTCACCGGGGAGCTGTTTTTT	CASSHQFTGELFF
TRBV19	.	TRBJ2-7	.	TGTGCCAGTAGTATAGCTCGGGGGTACGAGCAGTACTTC	CASSIARGYEQYF